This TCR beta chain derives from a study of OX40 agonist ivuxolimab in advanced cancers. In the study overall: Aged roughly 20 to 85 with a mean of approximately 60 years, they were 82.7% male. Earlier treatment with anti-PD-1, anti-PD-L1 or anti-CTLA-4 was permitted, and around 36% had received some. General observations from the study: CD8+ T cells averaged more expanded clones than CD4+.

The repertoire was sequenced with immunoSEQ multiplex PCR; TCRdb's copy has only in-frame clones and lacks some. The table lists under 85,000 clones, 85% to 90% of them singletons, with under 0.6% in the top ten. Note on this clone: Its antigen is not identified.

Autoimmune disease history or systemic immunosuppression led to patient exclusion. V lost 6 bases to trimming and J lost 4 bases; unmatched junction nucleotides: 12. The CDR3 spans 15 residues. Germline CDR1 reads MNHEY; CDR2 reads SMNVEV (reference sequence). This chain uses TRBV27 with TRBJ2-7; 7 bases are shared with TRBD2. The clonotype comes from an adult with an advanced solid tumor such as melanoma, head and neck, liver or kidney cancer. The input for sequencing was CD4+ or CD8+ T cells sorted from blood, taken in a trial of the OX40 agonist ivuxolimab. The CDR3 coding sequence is TGTGCCAGCAGAGCGGGGCGGGGTCAAGGTTACGAGCAGTACTTC. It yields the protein CASRAGRGQGYEQYF.